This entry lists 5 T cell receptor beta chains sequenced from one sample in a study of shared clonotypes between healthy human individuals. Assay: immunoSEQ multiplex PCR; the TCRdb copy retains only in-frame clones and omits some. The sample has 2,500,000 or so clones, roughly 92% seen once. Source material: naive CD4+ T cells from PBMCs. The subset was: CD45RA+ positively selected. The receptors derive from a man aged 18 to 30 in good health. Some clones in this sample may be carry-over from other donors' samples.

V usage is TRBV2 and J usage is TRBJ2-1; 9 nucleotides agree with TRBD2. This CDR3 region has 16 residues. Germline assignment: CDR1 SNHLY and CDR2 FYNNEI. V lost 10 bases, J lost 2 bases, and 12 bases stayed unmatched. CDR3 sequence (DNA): TGTGCCACCTCCCATGGCACTAGCGGGCCCTACAATGAGCAGTTCTTC. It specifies CATSHGTSGPYNEQFF.

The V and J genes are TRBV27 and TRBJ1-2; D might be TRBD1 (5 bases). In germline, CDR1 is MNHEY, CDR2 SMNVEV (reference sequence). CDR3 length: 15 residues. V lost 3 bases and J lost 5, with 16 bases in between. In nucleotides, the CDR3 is TGTGCCAGCAGTTTCGGCCGGGACCTGTTATATGGCTACACCTTC. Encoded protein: CASSFGRDLLYGYTF.

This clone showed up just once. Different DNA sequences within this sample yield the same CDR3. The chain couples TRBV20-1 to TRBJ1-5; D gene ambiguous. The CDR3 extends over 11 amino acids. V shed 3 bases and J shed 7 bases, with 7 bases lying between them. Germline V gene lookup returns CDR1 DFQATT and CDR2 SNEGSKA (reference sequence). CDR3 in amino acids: CSARGGQPQHF. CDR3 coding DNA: TGCAGTGCTAGGGGTGGGCAGCCCCAGCATTTT.

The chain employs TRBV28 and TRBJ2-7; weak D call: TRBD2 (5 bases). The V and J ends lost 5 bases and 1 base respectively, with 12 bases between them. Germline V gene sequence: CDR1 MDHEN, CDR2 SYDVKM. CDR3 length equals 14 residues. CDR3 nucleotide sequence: TGTGCCAGCAGTGCCGGGATTCTATCCTACGAGCAGTACTTC. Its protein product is CASSAGILSYEQYF.

The DNA of the CDR3 is TGCGCCAGCAGCCAGCGGACAGGGCCGAACACTGAAGCTTTCTTT. Translated, it gives CASSQRTGPNTEAFF. V is TRBV5-1 and J is TRBJ1-1; 8 bases agree with TRBD1. V shed 4 bases and J 1 base; nucleotides not matched to a gene: 6. The germline V gene has CDR1 SGHRS and CDR2 YFSETQ. This CDR3 region has 15 residues.